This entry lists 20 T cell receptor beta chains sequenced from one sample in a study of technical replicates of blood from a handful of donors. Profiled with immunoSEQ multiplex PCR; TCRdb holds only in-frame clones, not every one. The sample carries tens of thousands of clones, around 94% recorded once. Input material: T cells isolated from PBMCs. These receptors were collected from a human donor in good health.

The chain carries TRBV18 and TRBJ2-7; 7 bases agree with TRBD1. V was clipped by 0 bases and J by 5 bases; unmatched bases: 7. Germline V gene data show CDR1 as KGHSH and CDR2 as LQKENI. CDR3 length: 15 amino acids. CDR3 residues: CASSPPGGKFDEQYF. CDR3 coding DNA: TGTGCCAGCTCACCACCAGGGGGCAAGTTCGACGAGCAGTACTTC. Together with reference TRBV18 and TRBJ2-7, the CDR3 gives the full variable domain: NAGVMQNPRHLVRRRGQEARLRCSPMKGHSHVYWYRQLPEEGLKFMVYLQKENIIDESGMPKERFSAEFPKEGPSILRIQQVVRGDSAAYFCASSPPGGKFDEQYFGPGTRLTVT.

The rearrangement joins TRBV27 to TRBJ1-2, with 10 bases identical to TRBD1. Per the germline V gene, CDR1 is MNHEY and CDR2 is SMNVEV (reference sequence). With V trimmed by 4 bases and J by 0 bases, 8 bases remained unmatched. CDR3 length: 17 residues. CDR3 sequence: CASSSLDRGNTNYGYTF. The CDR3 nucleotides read TGTGCCAGCAGTTCCTTGGACAGGGGGAACACTAACTATGGCTACACCTTC.

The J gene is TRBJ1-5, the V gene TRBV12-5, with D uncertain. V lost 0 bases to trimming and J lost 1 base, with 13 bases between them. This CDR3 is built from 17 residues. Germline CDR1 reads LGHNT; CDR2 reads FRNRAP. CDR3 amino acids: CASGLVLGGLSNQPQHF. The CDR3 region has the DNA TGTGCTAGTGGTTTGGTACTTGGAGGGTTGAGCAATCAGCCCCAGCATTTT.

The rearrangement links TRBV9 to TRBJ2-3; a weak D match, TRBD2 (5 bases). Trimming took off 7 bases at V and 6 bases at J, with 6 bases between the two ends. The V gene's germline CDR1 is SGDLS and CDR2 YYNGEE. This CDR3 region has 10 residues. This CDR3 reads CASGEDTQYF. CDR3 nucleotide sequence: TGTGCCAGCGGGGAGGATACGCAGTATTTT. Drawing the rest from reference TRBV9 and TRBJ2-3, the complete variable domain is DSGVTQTPKHLITATGQRVTLRCSPRSGDLSVYWYQQSLDQGLQFLIQYYNGEERAKGNILERFSAQQFPDLHSELNLSSLELGDSALYFCASGEDTQYFGPGTRLTVL.

CDR3 loop: CASSTRGRGMSYNEQFF. Written as DNA, the CDR3 is TGTGCCAGTAGTACCAGAGGTAGAGGGATGAGCTACAATGAGCAGTTCTTC. The V gene is TRBV19, the J gene TRBJ2-1, with D maybe TRBD2 (5 bases). The CDR3 has 17 amino acids. Germline-derived CDR1 and CDR2 are LNHDA and SQIVND (reference sequence). V lost 4 bases and J lost 3, with 19 bases in between.

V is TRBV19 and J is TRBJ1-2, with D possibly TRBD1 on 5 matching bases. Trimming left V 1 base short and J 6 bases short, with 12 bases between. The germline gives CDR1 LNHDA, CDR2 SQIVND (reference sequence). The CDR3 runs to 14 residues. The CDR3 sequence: CASSIGKGLDGYTF. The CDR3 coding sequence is TGTGCCAGTAGTATAGGGAAGGGACTCGATGGCTACACCTTC.

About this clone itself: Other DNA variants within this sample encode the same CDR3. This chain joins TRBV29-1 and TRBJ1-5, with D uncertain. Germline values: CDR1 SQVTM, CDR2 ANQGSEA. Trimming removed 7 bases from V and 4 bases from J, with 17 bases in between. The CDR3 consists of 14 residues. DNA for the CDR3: TGCAGCGCCCTCGAGCAGGCCCCTAATCAGCCCCAGCATTTT. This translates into CSALEQAPNQPQHF.

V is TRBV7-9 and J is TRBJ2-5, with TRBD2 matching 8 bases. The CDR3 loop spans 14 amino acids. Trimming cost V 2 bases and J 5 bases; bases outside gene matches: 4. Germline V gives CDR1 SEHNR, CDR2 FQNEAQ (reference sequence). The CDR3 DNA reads TGTGCCAGCAGCTTAAGCGGGAGTCGCGAGACCCAGTACTTC. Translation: CASSLSGSRETQYF.

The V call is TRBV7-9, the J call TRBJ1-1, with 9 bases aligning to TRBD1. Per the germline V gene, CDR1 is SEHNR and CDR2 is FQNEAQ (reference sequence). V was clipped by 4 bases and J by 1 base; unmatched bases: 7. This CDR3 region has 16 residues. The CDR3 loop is CASSSLPGQGNTEAFF. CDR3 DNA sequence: TGTGCCAGCAGCTCACTTCCGGGACAGGGGAACACTGAAGCTTTCTTT.

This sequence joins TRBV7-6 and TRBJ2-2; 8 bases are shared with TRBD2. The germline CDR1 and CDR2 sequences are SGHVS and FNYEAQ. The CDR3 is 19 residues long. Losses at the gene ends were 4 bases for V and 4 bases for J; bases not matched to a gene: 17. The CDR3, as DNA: TGTGCCAGCAGCTCCCGGGGGGGCGGTAGTCGGCTGAGCACCGGGGAGCTGTTTTTT. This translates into CASSSRGGGSRLSTGELFF. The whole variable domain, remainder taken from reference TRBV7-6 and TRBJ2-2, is GAGVSQSPRYKVTKRGQDVALRCDPISGHVSLYWYRQALGQGPEFLTYFNYEAQQDKSGLPNDRFSAERPEGSISTLTIQRTEQRDSAMYRCASSSRGGGSRLSTGELFFGEGSRLTVL.

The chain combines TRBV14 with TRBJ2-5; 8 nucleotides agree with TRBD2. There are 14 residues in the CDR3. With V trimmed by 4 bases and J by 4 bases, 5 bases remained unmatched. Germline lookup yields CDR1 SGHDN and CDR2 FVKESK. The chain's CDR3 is CASSRWLAGETQYF. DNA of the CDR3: TGTGCCAGCAGCCGGTGGCTAGCGGGAGAGACCCAGTACTTC.

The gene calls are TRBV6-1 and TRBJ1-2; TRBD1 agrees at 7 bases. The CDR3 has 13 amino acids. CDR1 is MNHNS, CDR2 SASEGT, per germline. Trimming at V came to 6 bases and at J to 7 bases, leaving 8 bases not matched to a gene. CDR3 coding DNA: TGTGCCAGCAGGCCCACAGGGGAGGCTGGCTACACCTTC. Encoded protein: CASRPTGEAGYTF.

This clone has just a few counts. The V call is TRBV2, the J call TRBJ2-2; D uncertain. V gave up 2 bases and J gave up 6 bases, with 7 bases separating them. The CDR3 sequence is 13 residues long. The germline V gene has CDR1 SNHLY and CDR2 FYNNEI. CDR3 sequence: CASSERSSGELFF. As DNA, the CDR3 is TGTGCCAGCAGTGAACGGTCTTCCGGGGAGCTGTTTTTT.

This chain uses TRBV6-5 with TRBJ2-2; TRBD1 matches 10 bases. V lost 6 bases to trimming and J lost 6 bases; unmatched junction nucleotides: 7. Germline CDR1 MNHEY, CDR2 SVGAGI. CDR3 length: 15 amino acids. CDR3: CASRRDRGRPGELFF. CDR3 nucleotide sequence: TGTGCCAGCAGGCGTGACAGGGGGCGTCCCGGGGAGCTGTTTTTT.

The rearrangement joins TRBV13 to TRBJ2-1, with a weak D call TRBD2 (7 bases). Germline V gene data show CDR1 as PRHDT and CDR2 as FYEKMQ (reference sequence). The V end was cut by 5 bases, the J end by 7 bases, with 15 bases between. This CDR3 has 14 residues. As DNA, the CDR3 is TGTGCCAGCAGCCCCGTCGGGGGGCGGAATGAGCAGTTCTTC. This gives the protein CASSPVGGRNEQFF.

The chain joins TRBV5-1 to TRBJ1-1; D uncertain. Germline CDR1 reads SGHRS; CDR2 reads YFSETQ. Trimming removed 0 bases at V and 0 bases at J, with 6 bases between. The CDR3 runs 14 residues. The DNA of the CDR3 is TGCGCCAGCAGCTTGGCGGGGATGAACACTGAAGCTTTCTTT. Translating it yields CASSLAGMNTEAFF.

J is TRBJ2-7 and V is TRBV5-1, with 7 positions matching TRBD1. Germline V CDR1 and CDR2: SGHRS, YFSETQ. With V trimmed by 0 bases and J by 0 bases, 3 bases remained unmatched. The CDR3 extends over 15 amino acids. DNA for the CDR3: TGCGCCAGCAGCTTGGGGGGACAGCGCTCCTACGAGCAGTACTTC. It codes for CASSLGGQRSYEQYF.

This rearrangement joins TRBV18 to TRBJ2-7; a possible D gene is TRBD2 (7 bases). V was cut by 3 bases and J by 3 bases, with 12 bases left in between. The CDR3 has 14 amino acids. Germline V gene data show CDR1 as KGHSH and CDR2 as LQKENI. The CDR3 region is CASSPRGGIYEQYF. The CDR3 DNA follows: TGTGCCAGCTCACCCAGGGGAGGGATCTACGAGCAGTACTTC. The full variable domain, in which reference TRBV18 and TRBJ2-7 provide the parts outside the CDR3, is NAGVMQNPRHLVRRRGQEARLRCSPMKGHSHVYWYRQLPEEGLKFMVYLQKENIIDESGMPKERFSAEFPKEGPSILRIQQVVRGDSAAYFCASSPRGGIYEQYFGPGTRLTVT.

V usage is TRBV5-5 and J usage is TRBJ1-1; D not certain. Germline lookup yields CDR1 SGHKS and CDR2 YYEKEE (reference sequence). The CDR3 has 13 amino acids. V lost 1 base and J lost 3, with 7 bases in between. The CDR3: CASSLIPDTEAFF. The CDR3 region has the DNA TGTGCCAGCAGCTTGATCCCGGACACTGAAGCTTTCTTT.

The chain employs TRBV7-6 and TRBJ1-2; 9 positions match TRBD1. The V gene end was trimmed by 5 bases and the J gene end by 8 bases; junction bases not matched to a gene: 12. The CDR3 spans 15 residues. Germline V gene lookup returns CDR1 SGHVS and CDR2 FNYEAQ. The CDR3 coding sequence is TGTGCCAGCAGCCCCGACCTACAGGGGGCCGACGGCTACACCTTC. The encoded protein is CASSPDLQGADGYTF.